This T cell receptor (beta chain) is from a study of blood T cell repertoires in COVID-19 (TCRdb year 2020). At the level of the whole study: Samples covering the acute and convalescent phases of COVID-19 were provided by collaborators in the United States, Italy and Spain. Where available, HLA class I and class II types were taken from metadata supplied by the sample provider and were not determined by assay-based typing. Samples came from the ongoing ImmuneRACE study (first 160 participants) plus 1,254 subjects from 6 global collaborators. The material from the prospective study consisted of cDNA or gDNA derived from T cells, B-cell-depleted T cells, or PBMCs. The dataset comprised deeply sampled blood TCRbeta repertoires from subjects exposed to, actively infected with, or recovered from COVID-19. The sample metadata nearly always contained a de-identified subject ID, COVID-19 status, age in years and sex. A freely available public database, intended as a resource for researchers studying the immune response to SARS-CoV-2, is where the repertoires were released.

TCRbeta CDR3 regions were amplified from genomic DNA by means of the immunoSEQ Assay, a bias-controlled multiplex PCR. The original methods were these. Nucleated cell counts per sample were estimated from amplification of reference gene primers within the assay. To quantify the absolute abundance of each unique TCRbeta CDR3 rearrangement, sequence reads were collapsed and filtered. For each sample, productive Simpson clonality was calculated by taking the square root of Simpson's diversity index across productive rearrangements. TCRdb holds this immuneACCESS table with in-frame rearrangements only. Some clones are missing; in checked studies, unresolved V genes explain under half, and the rest has no known cause. V and J calls and clone size are as listed in that table; D and trimming were resolved from the DNA. The sample includes 65,000 to 75,000 clones, with roughly 87% observed a single time. 4.9% of the sample lies in the top ten.

The CDR1 and CDR2 encoded by the germline V gene (reference sequence) are GTSNPN and SVGIG. Clipping removes 0 bases from V and 8 bases from J, with 8 as the unmatched junction base count. Including the terminal cysteine and phenylalanine, the CDR3 comprises 15 residues. Only the CDR3 portion is preserved as DNA: 45 bases, with reading frame beginning at the first base. Comment on this clone: Its antigen is still unknown. Base qualities are not at hand, and no much larger clone is one base apart.

Collaborating institutions collected whole blood in K2EDTA tubes following their own protocols. For TCRbeta analysis, collaborator samples were shipped as frozen whole blood, as isolated PBMCs, or as DNA extracted from either sample type. Points the paper makes about the study in general: Clinical and demographic metadata were provided uncurated, with the amount varying by source and participant.

The TCR comes from a woman aged 45-65 years with active COVID-19. Sequenced input: peripheral blood. The chain uses TRBV30 and TRBJ2-1, with 9 bases aligning to TRBD1. The DNA sequence is as follows: TGTGCCTGGAGTGTATTGGGACAGGGTAAGGATGAGCAGTTCTTC. This encodes CAWSVLGQGKDEQFF.